This TCR beta chain was identified during a study of shared clonotypes between healthy human individuals. This clone was observed once. The antigen remains undetermined. The method was immunoSEQ multiplex PCR; TCRdb's version includes in-frame clones alone and lacks a portion of them. The top ten clones hold approximately 0.13% of a sample with over 2 million clones, 85% to 95% of them seen once. The CDR3 contains 14 residues. Between the trimmed V and J ends, which lost 1 base and 6 bases, there was a span of 9 bases. The V gene's germline CDR1 is SGHTA and CDR2 FQGTGA. Study findings and constraints: Despite large depth, sorted-subset datasets appeared incompletely sequenced. Some naive CD4 clonotypes, around 5%, turned up in common across several donors. Memory subsets generally showed smaller estimated richness than naive subsets did.

Those who donated, Caucasian adults without exception, all lived in Nashville, Tennessee. The origin of this receptor is a man younger than 30 in good health. The chain links TRBV7-3 to TRBJ2-2, with D perhaps TRBD1 or TRBD2 (5 bases each). The sequenced sample consisted of naive CD4+ T cells sorted from blood. The subset: CD45RA+ positively selected. The CDR3 here is CASSLSRDPGELFF. CDR3 nucleotides: TGTGCCAGCAGCTTAAGCAGGGACCCCGGGGAGCTGTTTTTT.